This TCR beta chain was captured in a study of shared clonotypes between healthy human individuals. Study-level points and caveats: The study found about 5% of naive CD4 clonotypes shared across several donors.

V was pared by 5 bases and J by 2 bases, with 16 bases between. The CDR3 has 15 amino acids. Looked up from germline, CDR1 is SGHTA and CDR2 is FQGNSA. In regard to this clone: Its antigen is unidentified.

Only in-frame clones appear in the TCRdb table, and some are missing; sequencing was by immunoSEQ multiplex PCR. The sample lists 2,100,000 or so clones; almost 96% were seen once. V and J are TRBV7-2 and TRBJ2-7; perhaps TRBD2 as D (5 bases). The sequencing input was naive CD4+ T cells sorted from blood. As to subset: CD45RA+ positively selected. This receptor was identified in a man aged 18 to 35 in good health. CDR3 sequence: CASSPQVLVTYEQYF. The CDR3 bases are TGTGCCAGCAGCCCCCAAGTACTAGTAACCTACGAGCAGTACTTC.